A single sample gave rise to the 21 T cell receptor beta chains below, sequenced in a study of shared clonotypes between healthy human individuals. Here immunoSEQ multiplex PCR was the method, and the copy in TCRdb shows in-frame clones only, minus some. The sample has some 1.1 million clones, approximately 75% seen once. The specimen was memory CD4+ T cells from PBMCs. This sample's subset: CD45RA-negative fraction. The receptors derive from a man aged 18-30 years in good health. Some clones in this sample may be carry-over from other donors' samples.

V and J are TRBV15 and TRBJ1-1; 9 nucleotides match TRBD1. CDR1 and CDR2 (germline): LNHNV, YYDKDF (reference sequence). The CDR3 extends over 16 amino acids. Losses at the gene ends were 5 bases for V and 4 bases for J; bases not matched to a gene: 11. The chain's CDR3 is CATSGQGRVGSTEAFF. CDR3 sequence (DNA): TGTGCCACCAGCGGACAGGGGAGGGTTGGGAGCACTGAAGCTTTCTTT.

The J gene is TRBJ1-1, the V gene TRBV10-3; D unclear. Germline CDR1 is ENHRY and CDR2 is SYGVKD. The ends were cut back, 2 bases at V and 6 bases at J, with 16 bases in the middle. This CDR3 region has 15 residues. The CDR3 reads CAISEAPPGEAEAFF. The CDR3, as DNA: TGTGCCATCAGTGAGGCCCCCCCCGGGGAGGCTGAAGCTTTCTTT.

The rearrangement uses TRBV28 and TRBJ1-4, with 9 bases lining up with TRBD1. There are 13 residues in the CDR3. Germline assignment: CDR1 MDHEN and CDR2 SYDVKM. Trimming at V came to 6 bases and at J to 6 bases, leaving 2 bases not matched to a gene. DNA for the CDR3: TGTGCCAGCAGCGGACAGGGGTATGAAAAACTGTTTTTT. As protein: CASSGQGYEKLFF.

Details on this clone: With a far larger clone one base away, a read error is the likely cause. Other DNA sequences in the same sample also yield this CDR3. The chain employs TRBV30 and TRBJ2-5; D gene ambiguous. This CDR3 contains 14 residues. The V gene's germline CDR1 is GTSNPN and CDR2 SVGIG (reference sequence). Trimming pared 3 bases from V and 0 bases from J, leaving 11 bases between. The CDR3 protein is CAWRRLLYQETQYF. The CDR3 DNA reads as TGTGCCTGGAGGAGGCTCTTGTACCAAGAGACCCAGTACTTC.

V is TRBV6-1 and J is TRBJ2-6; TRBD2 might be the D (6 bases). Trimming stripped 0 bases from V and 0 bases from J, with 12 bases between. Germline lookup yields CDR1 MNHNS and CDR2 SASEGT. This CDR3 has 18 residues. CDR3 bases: TGTGCCAGCAGTGAAGCGGGTTTCGGGAGCTCTGGGGCCAACGTCCTGACTTTC. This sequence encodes CASSEAGFGSSGANVLTF.

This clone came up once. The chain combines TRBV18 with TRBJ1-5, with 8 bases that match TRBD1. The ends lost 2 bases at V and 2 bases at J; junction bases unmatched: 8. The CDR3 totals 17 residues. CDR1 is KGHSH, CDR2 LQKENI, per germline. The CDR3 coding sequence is TGTGCCAGCTCACCAATATCCACAGGGGGGGGCAATCAGCCCCAGCATTTT. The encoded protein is CASSPISTGGGNQPQHF.

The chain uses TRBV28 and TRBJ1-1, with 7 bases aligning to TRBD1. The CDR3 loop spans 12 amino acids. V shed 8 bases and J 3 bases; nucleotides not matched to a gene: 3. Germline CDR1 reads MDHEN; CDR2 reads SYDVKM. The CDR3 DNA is TGTGCCAGCGACGGACAGGACACTGAAGCTTTCTTT. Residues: CASDGQDTEAFF.

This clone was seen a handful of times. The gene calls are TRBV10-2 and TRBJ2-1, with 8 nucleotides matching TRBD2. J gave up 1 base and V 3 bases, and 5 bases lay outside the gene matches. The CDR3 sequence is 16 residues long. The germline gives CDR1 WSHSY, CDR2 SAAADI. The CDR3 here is CASSDPSGPSYNEQFF. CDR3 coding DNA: TGCGCCAGCAGTGACCCTAGCGGGCCTTCCTACAATGAGCAGTTCTTC.

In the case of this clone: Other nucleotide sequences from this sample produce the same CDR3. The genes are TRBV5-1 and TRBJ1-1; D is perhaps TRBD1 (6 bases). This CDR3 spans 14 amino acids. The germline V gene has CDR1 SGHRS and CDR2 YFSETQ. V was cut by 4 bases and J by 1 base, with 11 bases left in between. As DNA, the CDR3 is TGCGCCAGCAGCCCCCAAGGGGGGAACACTGAAGCTTTCTTT. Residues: CASSPQGGNTEAFF.

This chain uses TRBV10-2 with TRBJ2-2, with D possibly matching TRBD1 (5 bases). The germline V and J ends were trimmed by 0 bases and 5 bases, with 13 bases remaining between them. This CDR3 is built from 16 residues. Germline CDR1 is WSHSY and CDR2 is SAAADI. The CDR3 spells CASSESAGSGTGELFF. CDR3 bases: TGCGCCAGCAGTGAGTCGGCAGGGTCTGGTACCGGGGAGCTGTTTTTT.

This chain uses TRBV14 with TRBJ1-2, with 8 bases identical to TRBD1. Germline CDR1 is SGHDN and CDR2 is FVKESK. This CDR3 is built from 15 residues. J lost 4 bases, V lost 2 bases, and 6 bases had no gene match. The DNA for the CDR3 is TGTGCCAGCAGCCAATGGACAGGGCGCTTCTATGGCTACACCTTC. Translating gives CASSQWTGRFYGYTF.

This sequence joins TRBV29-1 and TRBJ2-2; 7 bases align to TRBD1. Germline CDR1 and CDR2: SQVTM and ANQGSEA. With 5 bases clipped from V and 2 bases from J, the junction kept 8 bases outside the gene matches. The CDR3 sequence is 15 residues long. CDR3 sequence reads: CSVRSGQTNTGELFF. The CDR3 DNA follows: TGCAGCGTTAGATCGGGACAGACCAACACCGGGGAGCTGTTTTTT.

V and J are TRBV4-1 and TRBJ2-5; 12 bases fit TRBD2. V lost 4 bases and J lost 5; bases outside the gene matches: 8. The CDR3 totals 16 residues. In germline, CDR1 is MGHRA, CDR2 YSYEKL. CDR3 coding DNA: TGCGCCAGCAGCCCCTACGGACTAGCGGGATACGAGACCCAGTACTTC. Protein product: CASSPYGLAGYETQYF.

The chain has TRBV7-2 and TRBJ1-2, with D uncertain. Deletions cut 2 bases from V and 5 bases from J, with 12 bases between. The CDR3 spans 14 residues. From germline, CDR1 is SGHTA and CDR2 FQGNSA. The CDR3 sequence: CASSLLDRYYGYTF. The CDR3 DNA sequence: TGTGCCAGCAGCTTACTGGACCGCTATTATGGCTACACCTTC.

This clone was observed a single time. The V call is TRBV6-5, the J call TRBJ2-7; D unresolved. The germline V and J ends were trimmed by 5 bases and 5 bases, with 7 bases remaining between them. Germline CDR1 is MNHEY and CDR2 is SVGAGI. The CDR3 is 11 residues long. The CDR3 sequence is CASSESNEQYF. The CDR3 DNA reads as TGTGCCAGCAGTGAAAGTAACGAGCAGTACTTC.

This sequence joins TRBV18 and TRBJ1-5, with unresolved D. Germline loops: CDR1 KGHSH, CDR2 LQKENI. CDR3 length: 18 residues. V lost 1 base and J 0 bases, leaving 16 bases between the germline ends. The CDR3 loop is CASSPQPTGIASNQPQHF. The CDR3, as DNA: TGTGCCAGCTCACCACAACCAACGGGAATAGCTAGCAATCAGCCCCAGCATTTT.

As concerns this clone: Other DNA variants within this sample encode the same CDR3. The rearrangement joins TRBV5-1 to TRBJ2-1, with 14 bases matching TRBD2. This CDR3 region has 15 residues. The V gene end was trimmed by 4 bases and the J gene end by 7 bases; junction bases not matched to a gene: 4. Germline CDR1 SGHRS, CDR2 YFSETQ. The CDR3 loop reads CASSLGLAGGNEQFF. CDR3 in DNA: TGCGCCAGCAGCCTAGGACTAGCGGGAGGAAATGAGCAGTTCTTC.

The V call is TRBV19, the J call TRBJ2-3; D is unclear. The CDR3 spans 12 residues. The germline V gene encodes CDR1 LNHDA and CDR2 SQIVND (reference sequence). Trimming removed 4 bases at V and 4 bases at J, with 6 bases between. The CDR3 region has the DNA TGTGCCAGTAGTACCCAGTCAGATACGCAGTATTTT. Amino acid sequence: CASSTQSDTQYF.

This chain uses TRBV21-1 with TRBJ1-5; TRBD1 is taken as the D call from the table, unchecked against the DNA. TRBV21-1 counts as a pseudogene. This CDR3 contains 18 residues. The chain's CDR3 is CASSPRTGGAYGNQPQHF. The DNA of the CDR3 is TGTGCCAGCAGCCCCCGGACAGGGGGCGCCTATGGCAATCAGCCCCAGCATTTT.

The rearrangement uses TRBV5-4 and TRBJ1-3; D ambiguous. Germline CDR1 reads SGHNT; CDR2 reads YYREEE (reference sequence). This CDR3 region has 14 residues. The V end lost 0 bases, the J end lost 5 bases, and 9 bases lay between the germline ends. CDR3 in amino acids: CASSLGGSRNTIYF. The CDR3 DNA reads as TGTGCCAGCAGCTTGGGGGGTTCGCGAAACACCATATATTTT. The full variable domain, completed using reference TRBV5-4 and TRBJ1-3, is ETGVTQSPTHLIKTRGQQVTLRCSSQSGHNTVSWYQQALGQGPQFIFQYYREEENGRGNFPPRFSGLQFPNYSSELNVNALELDDSALYLCASSLGGSRNTIYFGEGSWLTVV.

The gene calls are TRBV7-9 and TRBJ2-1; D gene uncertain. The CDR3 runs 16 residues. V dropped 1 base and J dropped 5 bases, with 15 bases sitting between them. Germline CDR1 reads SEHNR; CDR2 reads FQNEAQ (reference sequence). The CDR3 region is CASSLEGRPGDNEQFF. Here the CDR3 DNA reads TGTGCCAGCAGCTTAGAAGGCCGCCCCGGCGACAATGAGCAGTTCTTC.